This T cell receptor (beta chain) came from a study of CD8 T cells in ankylosing spondylitis. The study, taken as a whole, reports: Researchers reportedly found disease-linked clones significantly enriched in matched ankylosing spondylitis synovial fluid. Disease-linked clones bore a CD8+ phenotype and were relatively rare in peripheral blood. It appeared that ankylosing spondylitis blood was characterized by a TCR beta motif of under ten highly homologous variants.

V shed 4 bases and J shed 4 bases, with 10 bases lying between them. This CDR3 spans 13 amino acids. Germline lookup yields CDR1 ENHRY and CDR2 SYGVKD. Quantitative 5'-RACE was performed with molecular barcodes, and it yielded the TCR beta libraries. TCRdb recomputed calls from the 5' RACE reads with MiXCR, one row per CDR3 protein. The table has more than 500,000 distinct CDR3 sequences, about 5.7% seen once. Ten or more counts support this clonotype. Its specificity is not known. The chain employs TRBV10-3 and TRBJ1-1; D not certain. Sequenced: blood, either unsorted or a sorted T cell fraction (not recorded which). The clonotype was recovered from a male donor with ankylosing spondylitis. CDR3 protein: CAISGQAGTEAFF. The CDR3 nucleotides read TGTGCCATCAGTGGGCAGGCTGGCACTGAAGCTTTCTTT.